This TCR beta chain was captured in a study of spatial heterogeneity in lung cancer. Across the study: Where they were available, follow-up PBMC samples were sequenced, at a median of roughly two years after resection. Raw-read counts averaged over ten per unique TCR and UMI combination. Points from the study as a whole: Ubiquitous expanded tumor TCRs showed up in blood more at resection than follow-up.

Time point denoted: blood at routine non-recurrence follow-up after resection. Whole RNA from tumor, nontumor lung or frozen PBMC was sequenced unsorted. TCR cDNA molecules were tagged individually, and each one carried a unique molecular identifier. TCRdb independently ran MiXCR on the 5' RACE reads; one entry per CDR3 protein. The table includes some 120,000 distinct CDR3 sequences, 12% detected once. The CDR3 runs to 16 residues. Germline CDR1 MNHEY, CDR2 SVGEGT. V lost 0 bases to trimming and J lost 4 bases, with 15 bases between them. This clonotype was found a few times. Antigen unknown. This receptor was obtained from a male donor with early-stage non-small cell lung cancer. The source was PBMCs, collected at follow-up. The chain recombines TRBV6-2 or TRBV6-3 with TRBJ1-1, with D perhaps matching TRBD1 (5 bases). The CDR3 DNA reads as TGTGCCAGCAGTTACTCGTTCGGCAGGGTAACCACTGAAGCTTTCTTT. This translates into CASSYSFGRVTTEAFF.